Below, 25 T cell receptor beta chains from the same sample are listed, as sequenced in a study of memory CD4+ T cells and cytomegalovirus serostatus. Single viable CD3+CD4+CD8-CD45RO+ cells were sorted as the memory CD4+ T cells. TCRdb's table, derived via immunoSEQ multiplex PCR, lists solely in-frame clones and lacks some. Of 30,000 to 40,000 clones in the sample, roughly 80% were seen once. Sequencing was carried out using memory CD4+ T cells from blood. The receptors here all came from an adult in good health and CMV-seronegative. Some clones in this sample may be carry-over from other donors' samples.

CDR3 in amino acids: CASSDRWDSYEQYF. The CDR3 DNA reads TGTGCCAGCAGTGACAGGTGGGATTCCTACGAGCAGTACTTC. The chain recombines TRBV6-1 with TRBJ2-7; D ambiguous. There are 14 residues in the CDR3. Trimming removed 3 bases from V and 1 base from J, with 10 bases in between. CDR1 and CDR2 (germline): MNHNS, SASEGT.

The rearrangement uses TRBV19 and TRBJ2-7; no clear D. CDR1 LNHDA and CDR2 SQIVND come from the germline V gene (reference sequence). The CDR3 runs 13 residues. Trimming removed 3 bases at V and 1 base at J, with 7 bases between. CDR3: CASSIVGSYEQYF. For the CDR3, the DNA is TGTGCCAGTAGTATCGTAGGGTCCTACGAGCAGTACTTC.

J is TRBJ1-4 and V is TRBV7-2, with a tentative D call TRBD1 (5 bases). Trimming took 5 bases from V and 8 from J, leaving 24 bases between them. Germline CDR1 SGHTA, CDR2 FQGNSA. This CDR3 contains 17 residues. CDR3 protein: CASSRRGLNLAGEKLFF. The CDR3 DNA reads as TGTGCCAGCAGCAGACGGGGCCTCAATCTCGCGGGAGAAAAACTGTTTTTT.

This chain links TRBV10-3 with TRBJ1-1; D ambiguous. The CDR3 is 14 residues long. Trimming took off 6 bases at V and 5 bases at J, with 16 bases between the two ends. The germline V gene has CDR1 ENHRY and CDR2 SYGVKD. This CDR3 is CAIRSERRETEAFF. The CDR3 DNA reads TGTGCCATCAGATCGGAGAGGAGGGAAACTGAAGCTTTCTTT.

The V call is TRBV21-1, the J call TRBJ2-7; TRBD1, as called in the table, went unchecked against the DNA. TRBV21-1 constitutes a pseudogene. This CDR3 contains 16 residues. DNA of the CDR3: TGTGCCAGCACCACCAACAGGGGAACCGAATCCTACGAGCAGTACTTC. It codes for CASTTNRGTESYEQYF.

J is TRBJ1-5 and V is TRBV2; D call uncertain. V lost 5 bases to trimming and J lost 2 bases, with 16 bases between them. The germline V gene encodes CDR1 SNHLY and CDR2 FYNNEI. The CDR3 is 16 amino acids. This CDR3 reads CASSKNHPAGNQPQHF. The CDR3 region has the DNA TGTGCCAGCAGTAAAAACCATCCAGCGGGCAATCAGCCCCAGCATTTT.

V is TRBV28 and J is TRBJ1-6; D unclear. Germline V gene data show CDR1 as MDHEN and CDR2 as SYDVKM. Trimming removed 2 bases from V and 11 bases from J, with 7 bases in between. This CDR3 region has 12 residues. CDR3 in amino acids: CASSLEVAPLHF. CDR3 in DNA: TGTGCCAGCAGTTTAGAAGTAGCACCCCTCCACTTT.

V and J are TRBV30 and TRBJ1-4; weak D call: TRBD1 (6 bases). CDR3 length: 14 residues. The V end was cut by 3 bases, the J end by 4 bases, with 12 bases between. From germline, CDR1 is GTSNPN and CDR2 SVGIG (reference sequence). The CDR3 region is CAWRRDKHNEKLFF. The CDR3 DNA is TGTGCCTGGAGGCGGGACAAGCATAATGAAAAACTGTTTTTT. The full variable domain, rest sourced from reference TRBV30 and TRBJ1-4, is SQTIHQWPATLVQPVGSPLSLECTVEGTSNPNLYWYRQAAGRGLQLLFYSVGIGQISSEVPQNLSASRPQDRQFILSSKKLLLSDSGFYLCAWRRDKHNEKLFFGSGTQLSVL.

This chain joins TRBV5-1 and TRBJ2-5; no definite D call. V was clipped by 4 bases and J by 4 bases, with 11 bases between them. The CDR3 loop spans 13 amino acids. Germline assignment: CDR1 SGHRS and CDR2 YFSETQ. CDR3: CASSQDLAETQYF. As DNA, the CDR3 is TGCGCCAGCAGCCAAGACCTTGCAGAGACCCAGTACTTC.

This chain uses TRBV7-2 with TRBJ1-5, with a possible D match to TRBD1 (6 bases). Per germline, CDR1 SGHTA and CDR2 FQGNSA. The ends were cut back, 5 bases at V and 6 bases at J, with 14 bases in the middle. The CDR3 consists of 14 residues. CDR3 residues: CASSQDSIVQPQHF. The CDR3, as DNA: TGTGCCAGCAGCCAGGACAGTATCGTTCAGCCCCAGCATTTT.

This clone came up a few times. V is TRBV7-9 and J is TRBJ2-2; 7 bases are a match to TRBD1. J lost 2 bases, V lost 5 bases, and 5 bases had no gene match. Germline CDR1 reads SEHNR; CDR2 reads FQNEAQ (reference sequence). The CDR3 has 15 amino acids. The CDR3 nucleotides read TGTGCCAGCAGCCTCAGACAGGGAAACACCGGGGAGCTGTTTTTT. This gives the protein CASSLRQGNTGELFF.

The rearrangement uses TRBV19 and TRBJ1-6; 7 nucleotides agree with TRBD1. Per germline, CDR1 LNHDA and CDR2 SQIVND (reference sequence). The V and J ends lost 4 bases and 9 bases, in that order; junction bases with no gene match: 6. CDR3 length: 14 residues. This chain's CDR3 is CASSTQGGGSPLHF. CDR3 sequence (DNA): TGTGCCAGTAGTACCCAAGGGGGCGGTTCACCCCTCCACTTT.

The chain has TRBV28 and TRBJ2-2; D may be TRBD1 or TRBD2 (5 bases each). The CDR3 loop spans 13 amino acids. The V end lost 10 bases, the J end lost 2 bases, and 11 bases lay between the germline ends. The germline V gene encodes CDR1 MDHEN and CDR2 SYDVKM. Here the CDR3 DNA reads TGTGCCACCTGGGACCTCAACACCGGGGAGCTGTTTTTT. It encodes CATWDLNTGELFF.

This chain joins TRBV7-2 and TRBJ1-1, with D uncertain. V lost 1 base and J 11 bases, leaving 14 bases between the germline ends. There are 13 residues in the CDR3. Germline CDR1 and CDR2: SGHTA and FQGNSA. This CDR3 is CASSLDPLGRAFF. In nucleotides, the CDR3 is TGTGCCAGCAGCTTAGACCCGTTGGGGAGGGCTTTCTTT.

This sequence joins TRBV11-3 and TRBJ2-7; D is ambiguous. V lost 1 base to trimming and J lost 2 bases, with 6 bases between them. Germline CDR1 reads SGHNT; CDR2 reads YENEEA. This CDR3 spans 13 amino acids. CDR3 sequence (DNA): TGTGCCAGCAGCTTAGGTCCAGCCTACGAGCAGTACTTC. This gives the protein CASSLGPAYEQYF.

This clone was found a few times. This sequence joins TRBV6-1 and TRBJ2-7; no firm D call. The CDR3 is 12 amino acids. Germline CDR1 is MNHNS and CDR2 is SASEGT. Trimming cost V 3 bases and J 3 bases, with 6 bases left between them. The DNA for the CDR3 is TGTGCCAGCAGTGATGACCTCTACGAGCAGTACTTC. It specifies CASSDDLYEQYF.

V gene TRBV4-3 combines with J gene TRBJ1-1, with a possible D match to TRBD1 (5 bases). V was clipped by 0 bases and J by 1 base, with 9 bases between them. This CDR3 has 15 residues. CDR1 LGHNA and CDR2 YSLEER come from the germline V gene. CDR3 protein: CASSQDHRWNTEAFF. CDR3 nucleotide sequence: TGCGCCAGCAGCCAAGATCACAGGTGGAACACTGAAGCTTTCTTT.

The chain employs TRBV29-1 and TRBJ2-1, with TRBD2 as a possible D gene (6 bases). Germline CDR1 SQVTM, CDR2 ANQGSEA. V was trimmed by 5 bases and J by 5 bases, leaving 13 bases between them. The CDR3 totals 13 residues. The CDR3 DNA reads TGCAGCGTTCCGGGGGAATGGGACAATGAGCAGTTCTTC. As protein: CSVPGEWDNEQFF.

V gene TRBV5-4 combines with J gene TRBJ1-1; no clear D. CDR1 and CDR2 from the germline V gene are SGHNT and YYREEE (reference sequence). V lost 4 bases, J lost 0 bases, and 7 bases lay in between. This CDR3 is 13 amino acids long. CDR3 loop: CASSQDMNTEAFF. CDR3 coding DNA: TGTGCCAGCAGCCAAGACATGAACACTGAAGCTTTCTTT.

The chain combines TRBV12-5 with TRBJ1-3; D is possibly TRBD1 (5 bases). CDR1 LGHNT and CDR2 FRNRAP come from the germline V gene. This CDR3 has 14 residues. The ends were cut back, 4 bases at V and 2 bases at J, with 9 bases in the middle. CDR3 in amino acids: CASGWGGAGNTIYF. The CDR3, as DNA: TGTGCTAGTGGTTGGGGGGGGGCTGGAAACACCATATATTTT.

The chain links TRBV6-1 to TRBJ2-5; 7 nucleotides line up with TRBD2. Germline V gene sequence: CDR1 MNHNS, CDR2 SASEGT. J lost 2 bases, V lost 6 bases, and 6 bases had no gene match. The CDR3 sequence is 14 residues long. The CDR3 DNA is TGTGCCAGCAGCCCCGGGACTATGCAAGAGACCCAGTACTTC. The encoded protein is CASSPGTMQETQYF.

This clone was counted a few times. The chain combines TRBV9 with TRBJ1-6, with D possibly matching TRBD1 (6 bases). Germline CDR1 and CDR2: SGDLS and YYNGEE. This CDR3 region has 14 residues. V dropped 3 bases and J dropped 9 bases, with 13 bases sitting between them. The CDR3 here is CASSAGQNTSPLHF. The CDR3 DNA reads TGTGCCAGCAGCGCCGGACAGAATACTTCACCCCTCCACTTT.

The V and J genes are TRBV29-1 and TRBJ1-1; TRBD1 might be the D (5 bases). CDR3 length: 14 residues. The ends were cut back, 4 bases at V and 4 bases at J, with 16 bases in the middle. The V gene's germline CDR1 is SQVTM and CDR2 ANQGSEA. In DNA, the CDR3 is TGCAGCGTTGCAAGTTACGGGGGAAGCACTGAAGCTTTCTTT. It is translated as CSVASYGGSTEAFF.

The chain is built from TRBV6-5 and TRBJ1-3; no clear D. Germline V gene sequence: CDR1 MNHEY, CDR2 SVGAGI. V shed 7 bases and J shed 4 bases, with 11 bases lying between them. This CDR3 is 13 amino acids long. Here the CDR3 DNA reads TGTGCCAGCACCCAAACAACGGGAAACACCATATATTTT. It codes for CASTQTTGNTIYF.

The chain links TRBV2 to TRBJ1-5; no clear D gene. Germline V gene lookup returns CDR1 SNHLY and CDR2 FYNNEI. CDR3 size: 13 residues. Trimming took off 5 bases at V and 6 bases at J, with 11 bases between the two ends. This chain's CDR3 is CASSLETIQPQHF. As DNA, the CDR3 is TGTGCCAGCAGTCTCGAGACAATTCAGCCCCAGCATTTT.